This T cell receptor beta chain was identified in a study of technical replicates of blood from a few donors. This table comes from immunoSEQ multiplex PCR, and its TCRdb copy is limited to in-frame clones, with some not included. The repertoire has roughly 70,000 clones, just under 95% of them found once; the top ten carry about 0.4%. In germline, CDR1 is LNHDA, CDR2 SQIVND (reference sequence). The CDR3 extends over 16 amino acids. J was trimmed by 7 bases and V by 5 bases; bases with no gene match: 14. Sample: T cells isolated from PBMCs. This TCR came from a human donor in good health. V usage is TRBV19 and J usage is TRBJ2-7, with 10 bases identical to TRBD1. The CDR3 DNA reads TGTGCCAGTAGTCCGATCCTCGGGACAGGGGATGGAGAGCAGTACTTC. It specifies CASSPILGTGDGEQYF.